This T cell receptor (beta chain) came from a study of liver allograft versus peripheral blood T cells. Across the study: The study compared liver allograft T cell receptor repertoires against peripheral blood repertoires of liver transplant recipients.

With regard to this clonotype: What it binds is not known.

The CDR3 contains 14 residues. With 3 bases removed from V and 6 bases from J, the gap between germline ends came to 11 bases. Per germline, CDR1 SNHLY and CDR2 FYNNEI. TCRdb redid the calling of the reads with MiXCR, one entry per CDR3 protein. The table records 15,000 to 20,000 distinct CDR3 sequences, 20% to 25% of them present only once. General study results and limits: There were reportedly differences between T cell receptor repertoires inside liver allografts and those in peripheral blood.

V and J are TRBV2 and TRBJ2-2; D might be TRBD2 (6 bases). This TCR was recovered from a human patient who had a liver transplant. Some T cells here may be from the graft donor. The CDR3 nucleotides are TGTGCCAGCAGTGAGGGGACTGCGGCCGGGGAGCTGTTTTTT. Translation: CASSEGTAAGELFF.